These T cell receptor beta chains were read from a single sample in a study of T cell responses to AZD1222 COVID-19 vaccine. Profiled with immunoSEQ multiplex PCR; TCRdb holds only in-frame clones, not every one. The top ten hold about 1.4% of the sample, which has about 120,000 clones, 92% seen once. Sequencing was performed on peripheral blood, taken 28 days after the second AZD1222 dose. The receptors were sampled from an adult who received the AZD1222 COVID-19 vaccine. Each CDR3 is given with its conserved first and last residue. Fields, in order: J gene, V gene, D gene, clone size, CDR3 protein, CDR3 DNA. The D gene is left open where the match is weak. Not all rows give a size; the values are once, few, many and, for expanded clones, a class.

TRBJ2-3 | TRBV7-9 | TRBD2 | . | CASTPLPSGTLTYF | TGTGCCAGCACCCCACTCCCTAGCGGGACCTTAACGTATTTT
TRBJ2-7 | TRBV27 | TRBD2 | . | CASSLSGTTSYEQYF | TGTGCCAGCAGTTTATCCGGGACTACCTCCTACGAGCAGTACTTC
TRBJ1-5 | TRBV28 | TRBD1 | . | CASSFYPQGAGNQPQHF | TGTGCCAGCAGTTTCTACCCCCAGGGGGCTGGCAATCAGCCCCAGCATTTT
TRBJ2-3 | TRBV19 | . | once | CASSRLTQSDTQYF | TGTGCCAGTAGTAGACTGACTCAATCAGATACGCAGTATTTT
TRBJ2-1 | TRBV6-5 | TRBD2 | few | CASSYSTGGGHEQFF | TGTGCCAGCAGTTACTCGACGGGGGGAGGTCATGAGCAGTTCTTC
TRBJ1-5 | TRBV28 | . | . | CASSLLNSNQPQHF | TGTGCCAGCAGTTTACTCAATAGCAATCAGCCCCAGCATTTT
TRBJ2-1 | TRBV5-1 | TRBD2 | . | CASSLVPTSGSSYNEQFF | TGCGCCAGCAGCTTGGTCCCCACTAGCGGGAGCTCCTACAATGAGCAGTTCTTC
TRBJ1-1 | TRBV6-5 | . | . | CASSRFGGNTEAFF | TGTGCCAGCTCTCGGTTTGGGGGGAACACTGAAGCTTTCTTT
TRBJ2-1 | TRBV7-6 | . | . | CASSLSPTRANEQFF | TGTGCCAGCAGCTTATCCCCAACCAGGGCGAATGAGCAGTTCTTC
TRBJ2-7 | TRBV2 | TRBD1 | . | CASTSDRGKSYEQYF | TGTGCCAGCACTTCGGACAGGGGGAAATCCTACGAGCAGTACTTC
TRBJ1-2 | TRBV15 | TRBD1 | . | CATSRGGDRDYGYTF | TGTGCCACCAGCAGAGGGGGGGACAGGGACTATGGCTACACCTTC
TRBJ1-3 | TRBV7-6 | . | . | CASSLSPRSSHSGNTIYF | TGTGCCAGCAGCTTATCCCCCAGGTCTTCCCACTCTGGAAACACCATATATTTT
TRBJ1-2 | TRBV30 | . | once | CAWSPAPTAGYGYTF | TGTGCCTGGAGCCCCGCCCCAACAGCGGGGTATGGCTACACCTTC
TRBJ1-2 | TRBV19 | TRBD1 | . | CASRDRDRAYGYTF | TGTGCCAGTAGAGATCGGGACAGGGCCTATGGCTACACCTTC
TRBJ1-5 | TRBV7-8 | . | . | CASSRTGNQPQHF | TGTGCCAGCAGTCGGACGGGCAATCAGCCCCAGCATTTT